Listed below are T cell receptor beta chains from one sample, sequenced in a study of type 1 and type 2 diabetes patients. TCRdb called the multiplex PCR reads again in MiXCR, with one record for every CDR3 protein. The table includes around 300,000 distinct CDR3 sequences, over 45% detected once. Material: peripheral blood mononuclear cells (PBMCs). The receptors here all came from a young man with type 2 diabetes. Both conserved end residues are part of each CDR3. Each record gives: D gene, CDR3 length, clone size, V gene, J gene, CDR3 protein, CDR3 DNA. The D gene is left open where the match is weak. The size of a clone is reported for some rows only, either as once, few or many, or as a class for expanded clones.

TRBD2	14	.	TRBV2	TRBJ2-3	CASSELAGVDTQYF	TGTGCCAGCAGTGAGCTAGCGGGAGTAGATACGCAGTATTTT
TRBD2	13	few	TRBV20-1	TRBJ2-5	CSVLAGGSETQYF	TGCAGTGTCCTAGCGGGGGGATCAGAGACCCAGTACTTC
.	11	once	TRBV25-1	TRBJ2-3	CASSYQGTQYF	TGTGCCAGCAGTTATCAGGGTACGCAGTATTTT
.	13	.	TRBV7-8	TRBJ2-7	CASSFGGGNEQYF	TGTGCCAGCAGCTTTGGAGGGGGCAACGAGCAGTACTTC
TRBD1	14	.	TRBV6-6	TRBJ1-2	CASSYRTGRYGYTF	TGTGCCAGCAGTTACAGGACAGGGCGATATGGCTACACCTTC
.	12	many	TRBV25-1	TRBJ2-5	CATETRQETQYF	TGTGCCACCGAGACGCGCCAAGAGACCCAGTACTTC
.	15	.	TRBV7-2	TRBJ2-7	CASSLTSNRVGEQYF	TGTGCCAGCAGCTTAACCTCCAACAGGGTTGGAGAGCAGTACTTC
TRBD2	12	.	TRBV20-1	TRBJ2-1	CSASSTSGQQFF	TGCAGTGCTAGTTCCACTAGCGGCCAGCAGTTCTTC
.	15	.	TRBV4-2	TRBJ1-1	CASSQVRQSDTEAFF	TGTGCCAGCAGCCAAGTTAGGCAATCGGACACTGAAGCTTTCTTT
TRBD2	13	.	TRBV2	TRBJ2-7	CASNEAGDYEQYF	TGTGCCAGCAACGAAGCGGGAGACTACGAGCAGTACTTC
.	14	.	TRBV2	TRBJ1-2	CAGNRGGTNYGYTF	TGTGCCGGGAACAGAGGCGGCACTAACTATGGCTACACCTTC
.	16	few	TRBV4-3	TRBJ2-5	CASSQERDREVETQYF	TGCGCCAGCAGCCAAGAGCGAGACAGGGAGGTGGAGACCCAGTACTTC
TRBD1	15	few	TRBV10-1	TRBJ2-1	CASSSGTGDYNEQFF	TGCGCCAGCAGCTCCGGGACAGGGGATTACAATGAGCAGTTCTTC
.	15	.	TRBV30	TRBJ2-7	CAWSVLGYYSYEQYF	TGTGCCTGGAGTGTACTCGGTTACTACTCCTACGAGCAGTACTTC
TRBD1	17	.	TRBV6-1	TRBJ2-6	CASLKDHDRVWANVLTF	TGTGCCAGCCTGAAAGACCATGACAGGGTCTGGGCCAACGTCCTGACTTTC
TRBD1	17	few	TRBV7-9	TRBJ2-7	CASSNPDRQGATYEQYF	TGTGCCAGCAGCAACCCCGACAGACAGGGGGCTACCTACGAGCAGTACTTC
.	10	few	TRBV10-3	TRBJ2-1	CAIGAGEQFF	TGTGCCATCGGCGCCGGTGAGCAGTTCTTC
TRBD1	14	.	TRBV10-2	TRBJ1-1	CASHSRGANTEAFF	TGCGCCAGCCACTCCAGGGGGGCGAACACTGAAGCTTTCTTT
TRBD1	18	few	TRBV19	TRBJ1-5	CASSLTGTGRAGNQPQHF	TGTGCCAGTAGCCTCACCGGGACAGGGAGGGCGGGCAATCAGCCCCAGCATTTT
.	12	.	TRBV12-3/TRBV12-4	TRBJ1-4	CASSLYPGKLFF	TGTGCCAGCAGTTTGTACCCTGGAAAACTGTTTTTT
.	14	few	TRBV24-1	TRBJ2-1	CATSGYGATNEQFF	TGTGCCACCAGTGGTTACGGAGCGACCAATGAGCAGTTCTTC
.	15	few	TRBV2	TRBJ2-2	CASSGGGVKTGELFF	TGTGCCAGCAGTGGAGGGGGAGTAAAGACCGGGGAGCTGTTTTTT